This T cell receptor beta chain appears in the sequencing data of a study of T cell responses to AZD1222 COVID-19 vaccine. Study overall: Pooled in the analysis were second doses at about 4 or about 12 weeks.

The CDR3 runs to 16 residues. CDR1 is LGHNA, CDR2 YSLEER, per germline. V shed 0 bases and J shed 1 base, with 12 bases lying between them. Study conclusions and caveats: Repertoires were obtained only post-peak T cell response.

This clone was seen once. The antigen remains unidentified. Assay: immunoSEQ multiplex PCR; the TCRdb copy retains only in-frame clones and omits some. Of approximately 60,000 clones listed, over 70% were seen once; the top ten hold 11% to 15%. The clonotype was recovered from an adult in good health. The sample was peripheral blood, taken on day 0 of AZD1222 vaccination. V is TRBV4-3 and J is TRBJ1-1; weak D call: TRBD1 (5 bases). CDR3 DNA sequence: TGCGCCAGCAGCCAAGATGTGGGACGCCCGAACACTGAAGCTTTCTTT. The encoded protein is CASSQDVGRPNTEAFF.